The rows below give T cell receptor beta chains drawn from one sample of a study of stem cell transplantation in POMP-related autoinflammatory disease. The repertoire was sequenced with immunoSEQ multiplex PCR; TCRdb's copy has only in-frame clones and lacks some. This sample has tens of thousands of clones; approximately 91% occur once, and the top ten carry 0.6% to 0.8%. Sequenced here: CD4+ T cells from PBMCs, sampled after stem cell transplantation. The receptors shown here come from a human patient with POMP-related autoinflammation and immune dysregulation (PRAID). Certain T cells may be donor cells from the graft. CDR3s include the opening cysteine and the closing phenylalanine or tryptophan. D genes are given only for firm matches. Clone size is given for some rows only: seen once, a few or many times, or a class if the clone is expanded.

abundance	d_gene	j_gene	v_gene	CDR3nt	CDR3aa
-	-	TRBJ2-1	TRBV18	TGTGCCAGCTCACGGTCTTCATACAATGAGCAGTTCTTC	CASSRSSYNEQFF
-	TRBD2	TRBJ2-1	TRBV19	TGTGCCAGTAGTATAACAAGGACTAGCGGTTACTACAATGAGCAGTTCTTC	CASSITRTSGYYNEQFF
-	TRBD2	TRBJ2-1	TRBV18	TGTGCCAGCTCACCCTGGGGGGGCTCCTACAATGAGCAGTTCTTC	CASSPWGGSYNEQFF
-	TRBD1	TRBJ1-4	TRBV6-5	TGTGCCAGCAGTTTAAGGGGGCGAGGTGAAAAACTGTTTTTT	CASSLRGRGEKLFF
-	-	TRBJ1-2	TRBV20-1	TGCAGTGCTAGAGATCAAAATGGCTACACCTTC	CSARDQNGYTF
once	-	TRBJ1-1	TRBV11-3	TGTGCCAGCAGCTTACGGGGCCCGAACACTGAAGCTTTCTTT	CASSLRGPNTEAFF
-	-	TRBJ2-7	TRBV15	TGTGCCACCAGCAGAGATTGGATGGGGGTTAGGGGGAACCACGAGCAGTACTTC	CATSRDWMGVRGNHEQYF
once	TRBD1	TRBJ2-5	TRBV2	TGTGCCAGCGGACCTCGGGGGACAGGGCGGGAGACCCAGTACTTC	CASGPRGTGRETQYF
-	-	TRBJ2-5	TRBV7-6	TGTGCCAGCAGCTTTCCAGGGCAAGAGACCCAGTACTTC	CASSFPGQETQYF
-	TRBD1	TRBJ1-5	TRBV3-1/TRBV3-2	TGTGCCAGCAGTTATAGGACAGGGGTCGGCCAGCCCCAGCATTTT	CASSYRTGVGQPQHF
-	TRBD1	TRBJ2-1	TRBV2	TGTGCCACCGTCGGGACAGGGCTTTACAATGAGCAGTTCTTC	CATVGTGLYNEQFF
-	TRBD2	TRBJ2-2	TRBV5-1	TGCGCCAGCAGCTTGGTCCTAGCGGGGCCCACCGGGGAGCTGTTTTTT	CASSLVLAGPTGELFF
-	TRBD2	TRBJ2-7	TRBV18	TGTGCCAGCTCAGCCCTAGCGGGAGGGGCCGAGCAGTACTTC	CASSALAGGAEQYF
-	TRBD1	TRBJ2-3	TRBV18	TGTGCCAGCTCATTTGACAGGGTTTCGGGCACAGATACGCAGTATTTT	CASSFDRVSGTDTQYF
-	-	TRBJ2-3	TRBV28	TGTGCCAGCAGTTTCGGGGGCACCTTGAGCACAGATACGCAGTATTTT	CASSFGGTLSTDTQYF
-	-	TRBJ1-3	TRBV12-5	TGTGCTAGTGGTTTGGTAATGACAGGTCGAGGAAACACCATATATTTT	CASGLVMTGRGNTIYF
-	TRBD1	TRBJ1-1	TRBV6-5	TGTGCCAGCAGTTACTCTCCCGGGACAGGGGGCGAAGCTTTCTTT	CASSYSPGTGGEAFF
-	-	TRBJ1-3	TRBV5-5	TGTGCCAGCAGCTTGGGTGGGGGCTCAACAGTAACTGGAAACACCATATATTTT	CASSLGGGSTVTGNTIYF
-	TRBD2	TRBJ2-1	TRBV28	TGTGCCAGCAGGATACTTAAGGGACTAGCGGGGGGGCCGCGGTACAATGAGCAGTTCTTC	CASRILKGLAGGPRYNEQFF
-	-	TRBJ2-1	TRBV2	TGTGCCAGCAAGGGGGAGAGGTTCAATGGTGAGCAGTTCTTC	CASKGERFNGEQFF
-	-	TRBJ1-1	TRBV19	TGTGCCAGTAGTATAGAGGCTCTCACTGAAGCTTTCTTT	CASSIEALTEAFF
-	-	TRBJ1-3	TRBV28	TGTGCCAGCAGTTTAGGCGGGGGGCGGAGAAGCTCTGGAAACACCATATATTTT	CASSLGGGRRSSGNTIYF
-	TRBD2	TRBJ2-3	TRBV4-1	TGCGCCAGCAGCCACAAGACGGGGAAGCGGGGGGCCCGGGATACGCAGTATTTT	CASSHKTGKRGARDTQYF
-	-	TRBJ2-1	TRBV11-1	TGTGCCAGCAGCCCCAGCTGGGGAACGGCTTACAATGAGCAGTTCTTC	CASSPSWGTAYNEQFF
-	TRBD1	TRBJ2-2	TRBV16	TGTGCCAGCAGCCCTTCGACAGGGGGCCCCGGGGAGCTGTTTTTT	CASSPSTGGPGELFF
-	-	TRBJ1-1	TRBV18	TGTGCCAGCTCACCACTTTCCGGCATGAACACTGAAGCTTTCTTT	CASSPLSGMNTEAFF
-	-	TRBJ1-5	TRBV6-6	TGTGCCAGCAGTTACTCGAACAGCCTCAATCAGCCCCAGCATTTT	CASSYSNSLNQPQHF
-	-	TRBJ1-5	TRBV19	TGTGCCAGTAGCCAACCCCTCGGGGAAGGCAATCAGCCCCAGCATTTT	CASSQPLGEGNQPQHF
few	TRBD2	TRBJ2-5	TRBV28	TGTGCCAGCAGGCCAGATAGCGGGAGCGGCGAGACCCAGTACTTC	CASRPDSGSGETQYF